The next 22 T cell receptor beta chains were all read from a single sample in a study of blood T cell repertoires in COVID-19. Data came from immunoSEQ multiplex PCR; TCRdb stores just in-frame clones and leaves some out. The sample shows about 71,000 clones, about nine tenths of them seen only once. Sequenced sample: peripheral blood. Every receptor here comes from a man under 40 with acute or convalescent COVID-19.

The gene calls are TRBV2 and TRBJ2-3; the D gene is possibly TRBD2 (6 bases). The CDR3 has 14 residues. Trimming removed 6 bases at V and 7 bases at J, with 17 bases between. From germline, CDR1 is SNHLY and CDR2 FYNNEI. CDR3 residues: CASRPRDSAYTQYF. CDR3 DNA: TGTGCCAGCAGGCCCCGGGACTCTGCTTATACGCAGTATTTT.

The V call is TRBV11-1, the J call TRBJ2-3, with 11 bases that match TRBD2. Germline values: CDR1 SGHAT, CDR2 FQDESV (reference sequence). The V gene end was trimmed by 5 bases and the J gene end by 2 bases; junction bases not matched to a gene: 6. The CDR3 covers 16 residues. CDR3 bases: TGTGCCAGCAGCCCCCTTAGCGGGAGGGCCACAGATACGCAGTATTTT. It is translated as CASSPLSGRATDTQYF. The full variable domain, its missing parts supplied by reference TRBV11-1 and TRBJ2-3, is EAEVAQSPRYKITEKSQAVAFWCDPISGHATLYWYRQILGQGPELLVQFQDESVVDDSQLPKDRFSAERLKGVDSTLKIQPAELGDSAMYLCASSPLSGRATDTQYFGPGTRLTVL.

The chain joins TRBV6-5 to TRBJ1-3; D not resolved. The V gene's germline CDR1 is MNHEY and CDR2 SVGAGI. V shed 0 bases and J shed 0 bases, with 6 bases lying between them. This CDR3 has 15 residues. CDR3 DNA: TGTGCCAGCAGTTACTCGGGGAGCTCTGGAAACACCATATATTTT. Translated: CASSYSGSSGNTIYF.

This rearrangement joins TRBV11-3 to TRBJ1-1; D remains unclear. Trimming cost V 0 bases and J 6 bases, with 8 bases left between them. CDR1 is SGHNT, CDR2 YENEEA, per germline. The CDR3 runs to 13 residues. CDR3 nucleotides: TGTGCCAGCAGCTTAGACAGAAAATCTGAAGCTTTCTTT. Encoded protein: CASSLDRKSEAFF.

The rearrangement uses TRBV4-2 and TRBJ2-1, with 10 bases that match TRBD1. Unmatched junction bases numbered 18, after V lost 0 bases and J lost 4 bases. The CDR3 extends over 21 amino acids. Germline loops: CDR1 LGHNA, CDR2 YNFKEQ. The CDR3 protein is CASSQDDLGQGSGDIYNEQFF. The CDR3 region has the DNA TGTGCCAGCAGCCAAGATGACTTGGGACAGGGGTCAGGGGATATATACAATGAGCAGTTCTTC.

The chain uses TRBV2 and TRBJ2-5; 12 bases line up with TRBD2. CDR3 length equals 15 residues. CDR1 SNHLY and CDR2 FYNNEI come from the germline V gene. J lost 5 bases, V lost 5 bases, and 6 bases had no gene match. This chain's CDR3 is CASSRTSGIGETQYF. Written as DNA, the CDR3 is TGTGCCAGCAGTCGGACTAGCGGGATTGGGGAGACCCAGTACTTC. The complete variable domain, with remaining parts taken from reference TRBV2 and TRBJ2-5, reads EPEVTQTPSHQVTQMGQEVILRCVPISNHLYFYWYRQILGQKVEFLVSFYNNEISEKSEIFDDQFSVERPDGSNFTLKIRSTKLEDSAMYFCASSRTSGIGETQYFGPGTRLLVL.

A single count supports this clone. The CDR3 here is CATSRDWTGGLVTEAFF. CDR3 sequence (DNA): TGTGCCACCAGCAGAGATTGGACAGGGGGTTTGGTAACTGAAGCTTTCTTT. This chain uses TRBV15 with TRBJ1-1, with 10 bases identical to TRBD1. CDR3 length: 17 residues. Germline loops: CDR1 LNHNV, CDR2 YYDKDF (reference sequence). The V and J ends lost 0 bases and 5 bases, in that order; junction bases with no gene match: 9.

The CDR3 DNA is TGCGCCAGCAGCTCCCAGGACAGCCCGCGCCTGCCCCAGCATTTT. Its protein is CASSSQDSPRLPQHF. The chain uses TRBV4-1 and TRBJ1-5; D perhaps matches TRBD1 (6 bases). Trimming removed 5 bases at V and 9 bases at J, with 20 bases between. Germline-derived CDR1 and CDR2 are MGHRA and YSYEKL. This CDR3 spans 15 amino acids.

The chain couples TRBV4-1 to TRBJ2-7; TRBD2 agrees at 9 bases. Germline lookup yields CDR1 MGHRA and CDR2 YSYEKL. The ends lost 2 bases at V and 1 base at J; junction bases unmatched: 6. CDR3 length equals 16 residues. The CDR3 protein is CASSQLWAGGSYEQYF. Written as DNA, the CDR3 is TGCGCCAGCAGCCAACTATGGGCGGGAGGGTCCTACGAGCAGTACTTC.

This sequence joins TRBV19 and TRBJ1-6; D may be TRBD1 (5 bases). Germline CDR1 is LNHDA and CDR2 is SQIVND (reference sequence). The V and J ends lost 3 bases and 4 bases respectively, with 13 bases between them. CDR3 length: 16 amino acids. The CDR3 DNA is TGTGCCAGTAGTATGCAAGGGGTTGGGTATAATTCACCCCTCCACTTT. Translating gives CASSMQGVGYNSPLHF.

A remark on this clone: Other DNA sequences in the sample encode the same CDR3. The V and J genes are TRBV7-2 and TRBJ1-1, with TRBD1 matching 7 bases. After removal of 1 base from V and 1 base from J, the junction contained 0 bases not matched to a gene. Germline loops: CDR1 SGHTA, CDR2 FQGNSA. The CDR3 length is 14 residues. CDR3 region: CASSLGQGNTEAFF. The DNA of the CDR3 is TGTGCCAGCAGCTTAGGACAGGGGAACACTGAAGCTTTCTTT.

The CDR3 bases are TGTGCCTGGAGCGGAGCGGGAGCGTTCAATGAGCAGTTCTTC. Its translation: CAWSGAGAFNEQFF. This rearrangement joins TRBV30 to TRBJ2-1; 8 positions match TRBD2. V dropped 3 bases and J dropped 6; count of bases not matched to a gene: 7. The CDR3 is made up of 14 amino acids. Looked up from germline, CDR1 is GTSNPN and CDR2 is SVGIG (reference sequence). Full variable domain (rest looked up from reference TRBV30 and TRBJ2-1): SQTIHQWPATLVQPVGSPLSLECTVEGTSNPNLYWYRQAAGRGLQLLFYSVGIGQISSEVPQNLSASRPQDRQFILSSKKLLLSDSGFYLCAWSGAGAFNEQFFGPGTRLTVL.

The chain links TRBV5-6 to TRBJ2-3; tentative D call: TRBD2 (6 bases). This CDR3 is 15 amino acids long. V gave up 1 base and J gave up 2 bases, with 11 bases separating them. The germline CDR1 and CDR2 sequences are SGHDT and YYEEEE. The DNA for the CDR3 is TGTGCCAGCAGCTTGACTAGCTTGAACACAGATACGCAGTATTTT. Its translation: CASSLTSLNTDTQYF.

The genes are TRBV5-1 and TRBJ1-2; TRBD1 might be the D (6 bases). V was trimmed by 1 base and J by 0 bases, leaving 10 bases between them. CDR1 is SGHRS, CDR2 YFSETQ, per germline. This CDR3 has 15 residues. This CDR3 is CASSLTTGTNYGYTF. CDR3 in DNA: TGCGCCAGCAGCTTGACAACAGGGACTAACTATGGCTACACCTTC.

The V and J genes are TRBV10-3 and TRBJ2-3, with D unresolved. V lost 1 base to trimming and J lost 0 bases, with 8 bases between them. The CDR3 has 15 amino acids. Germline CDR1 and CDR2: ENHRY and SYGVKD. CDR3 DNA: TGTGCCATCAGTGAGTTTGATAGAAGCACAGATACGCAGTATTTT. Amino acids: CAISEFDRSTDTQYF.

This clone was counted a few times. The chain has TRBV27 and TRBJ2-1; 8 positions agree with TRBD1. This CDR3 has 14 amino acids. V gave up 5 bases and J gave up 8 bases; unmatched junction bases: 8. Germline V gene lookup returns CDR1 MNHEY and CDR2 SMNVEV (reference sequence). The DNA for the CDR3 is TGTGCCAGCAGTGACAGGGGAATTCAGGATGAGCAGTTCTTC. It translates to CASSDRGIQDEQFF.

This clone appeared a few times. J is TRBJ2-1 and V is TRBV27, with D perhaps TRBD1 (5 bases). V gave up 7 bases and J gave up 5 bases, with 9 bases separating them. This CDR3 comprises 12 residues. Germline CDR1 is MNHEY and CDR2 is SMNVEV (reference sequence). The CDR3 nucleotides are TGTGCCAGCACCGACAGTGACAATGAGCAGTTCTTC. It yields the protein CASTDSDNEQFF.

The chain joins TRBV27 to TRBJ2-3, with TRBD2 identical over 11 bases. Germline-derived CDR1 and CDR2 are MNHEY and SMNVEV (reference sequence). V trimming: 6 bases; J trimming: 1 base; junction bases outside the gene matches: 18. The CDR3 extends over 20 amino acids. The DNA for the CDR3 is TGTGCCAGCAGCTTTACTAGCGGGAGTCAAATGGGGGGCGGCACAGATACGCAGTATTTT. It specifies CASSFTSGSQMGGGTDTQYF.

The CDR3 sequence: CASSSTEGQARDTQYF. In nucleotides, the CDR3 is TGTGCCAGCAGCTCCACCGAGGGACAGGCAAGAGATACGCAGTATTTT. The chain joins TRBV7-9 to TRBJ2-3; 8 nucleotides line up with TRBD1. The junction had 11 bases not matched to a gene; V was cut back by 4 bases and J by 5 bases. The CDR3 consists of 16 residues. Germline CDR1 reads SEHNR; CDR2 reads FQNEAQ (reference sequence). Supplemented by reference TRBV7-9 and TRBJ2-3, the full variable domain reads DTGVSQNPRHKITKRGQNVTFRCDPISEHNRLYWYRQTLGQGPEFLTYFQNEAQLEKSRLLSDRFSAERPKGSFSTLEIQRTEQGDSAMYLCASSSTEGQARDTQYFGPGTRLTVL.

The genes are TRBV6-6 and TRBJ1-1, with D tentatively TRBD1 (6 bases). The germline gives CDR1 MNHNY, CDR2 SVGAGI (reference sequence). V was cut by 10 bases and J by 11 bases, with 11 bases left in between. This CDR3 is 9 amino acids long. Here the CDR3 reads CATEGDAFF. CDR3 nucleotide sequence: TGTGCCACCGAGGGGGACGCTTTCTTT.

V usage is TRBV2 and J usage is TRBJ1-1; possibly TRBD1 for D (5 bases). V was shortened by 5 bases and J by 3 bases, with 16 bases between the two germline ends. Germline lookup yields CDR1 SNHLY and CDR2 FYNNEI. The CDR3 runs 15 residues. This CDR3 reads CASSQKPQGDTEAFF. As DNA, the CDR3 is TGTGCCAGCAGTCAAAAGCCCCAGGGTGACACTGAAGCTTTCTTT.

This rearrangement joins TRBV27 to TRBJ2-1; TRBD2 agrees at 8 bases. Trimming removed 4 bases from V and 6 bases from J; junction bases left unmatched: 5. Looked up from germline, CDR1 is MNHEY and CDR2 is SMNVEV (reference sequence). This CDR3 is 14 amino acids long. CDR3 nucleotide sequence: TGTGCCAGCAGTTCTACGGGAGGGCCCAATGAGCAGTTCTTC. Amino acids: CASSSTGGPNEQFF.